This is a list of T cell receptor beta chains from one sample in a study of T cells after yellow fever vaccination. One entry per CDR3 protein results from TCRdb running MiXCR on the 5' RACE reads. The top ten clones hold about half of a sample with 13,000 or so distinct CDR3 sequences, under 5.5% of them seen once. The sample consisted of PBMCs, either bulk or a sorted T-cell subset (CD4+, CD8+, memory, or dextramer-sorted; not recorded which), taken 45 days after the yellow fever booster vaccination. These receptors were taken from a man aged 25-45 years who received the YFV17D yellow fever vaccine. Each CDR3 is given with its conserved first and last residue. A D gene is named only where the DNA matches it firmly. Rows give clone size only sometimes, using once, few, many, or a class for an expanded clone.

j_gene	d_gene	v_gene	abundance	CDR3aa	CDR3nt
TRBJ2-7	.	TRBV20-1	many	CSARDEIRAYEQYF	TGCAGTGCTAGAGATGAGATTAGAGCCTACGAGCAGTACTTC
TRBJ2-7	TRBD1	TRBV7-6	.	CASTPGTGGYEQYF	TGTGCCAGCACCCCCGGGACAGGGGGCTACGAGCAGTACTTC
TRBJ1-1	TRBD1	TRBV9	many	CASSVAGTGLAEAFF	TGTGCCAGCAGCGTAGCTGGGACAGGGCTAGCTGAAGCTTTCTTT
TRBJ2-7	.	TRBV20-1	many	CSARPGSYEQYF	TGCAGTGCTAGACCGGGGAGCTACGAGCAGTACTTC
TRBJ2-6	.	TRBV3-1	many	CASSSRTELYSGANVLTF	TGTGCCAGCAGCTCACGGACAGAGCTTTACTCTGGGGCCAACGTCCTGACTTTC
TRBJ1-2	TRBD1	TRBV5-5	many	CASSQGQGAVYGYTF	TGTGCCAGCAGCCAGGGACAGGGGGCCGTCTATGGCTACACCTTC
TRBJ1-1	.	TRBV5-1	.	CASSLLGPMNTEAFF	TGCGCCAGCAGCTTGTTGGGCCCGATGAACACTGAAGCTTTCTTT
TRBJ1-2	.	TRBV20-1	many	CSAPTVTNYGYTF	TGCAGTGCTCCGACCGTAACTAACTATGGCTACACCTTC
TRBJ1-2	.	TRBV2	few	CTFSPEPLREVGIYGYTF	TGTACCTTCAGTCCCGAGCCACTTCGAGAAGTTGGCATCTATGGCTACACCTTC
TRBJ2-7	TRBD1	TRBV5-1	many	CASSNRDRGTYEQYF	TGCGCCAGCAGCAACCGGGACAGGGGGACCTACGAGCAGTACTTC
TRBJ2-2	.	TRBV10-3	many	CAISGGPLGAGELFF	TGTGCCATCAGTGGGGGACCCCTGGGGGCCGGGGAGCTGTTTTTT
TRBJ2-2	.	TRBV12-3/TRBV12-4	many	CASSLSQNTGELFF	TGTGCCAGCAGTCTCTCACAGAACACCGGGGAGCTGTTTTTT
TRBJ2-7	.	TRBV27	many	CASSFVGAREQYF	TGTGCCAGCAGTTTCGTGGGGGCGAGAGAGCAGTACTTC
TRBJ1-5	.	TRBV20-1	many	CSANPPYSNQPQHF	TGCAGTGCTAACCCCCCTTATAGCAATCAGCCCCAGCATTTT
TRBJ2-1	.	TRBV9	few	CASSVEGNPTNEQFF	TGTGCCAGCAGCGTAGAAGGAAATCCCACCAATGAGCAGTTCTTC
TRBJ2-1	TRBD2	TRBV6-5	many	CASSRLAGGPSVEQFF	TGTGCCAGCAGTAGACTAGCGGGAGGGCCTTCCGTTGAGCAGTTCTTC
TRBJ1-5	.	TRBV19	many	CASKVKDSNQPQHF	TGTGCCAGTAAAGTGAAGGACAGTAATCAGCCCCAGCATTTT
TRBJ2-7	TRBD1	TRBV27	few	CASSPGTGTNEQYF	TGTGCCAGCAGTCCCGGGACAGGGACGAACGAGCAGTACTTC
TRBJ2-1	.	TRBV5-1	many	CASSPGGGWDNEQFF	TGCGCCAGCAGTCCCGGGGGAGGATGGGACAATGAGCAGTTCTTC
TRBJ2-7	.	TRBV6-2/TRBV6-3	many	CASSFHQLVADPYEQYF	TGTGCCAGCAGTTTCCACCAATTGGTAGCGGACCCCTACGAGCAGTACTTC
TRBJ2-3	TRBD2	TRBV7-2	many	CASSFRTSGSLTDKDTQYF	TGTGCCAGCAGCTTTCGGACTAGCGGGAGTCTAACGGATAAAGATACGCAGTATTTT
TRBJ2-7	.	TRBV5-1	many	CASSLMTDEQYF	TGCGCCAGCAGCTTAATGACCGACGAGCAGTACTTC